In its sample, the clone carrying this T cell receptor (beta chain) was seen many times. The data derive from a study of low-dose radiotherapy and immunotherapy resistance in tumors. Turning to the study itself: Per fraction, Cohort 1 was given 0.5 Gy every 2 weeks, for a total of 6.5 Gy.

The germline gives CDR1 SNHLY, CDR2 FYNNEI. The V end was cut by 8 bases, the J end by 2 bases, with 13 bases between. This CDR3 contains 13 residues. Both TCRalpha and TCRbeta chains were reverse transcribed with V-gene-specific primers. It was with a constant-region primer and a V-primer adapter that TCRs were amplified over about 19 PCR cycles. TCRdb re-analysed the reads in MiXCR, keeping a single row per CDR3 protein. Counted here are around 99,000 distinct CDR3 sequences, 9% to 9.5% occurring once; the ten biggest clones make up under 1.1%. Time point described: before trial treatment. Each patient who was eligible had an advanced solid tumor with no tumor-infiltrating lymphocytes.

The sequences come from PBMCs, collected before treatment. J is TRBJ2-7 and V is TRBV2, with D perhaps matching TRBD1 (6 bases). The TCR originated in a male donor with prostate cancer. The CDR3 DNA reads as TGTGCCAGCTCAGGGGAAATTGCCTACGAGCAGTACTTC. Translating gives CASSGEIAYEQYF.